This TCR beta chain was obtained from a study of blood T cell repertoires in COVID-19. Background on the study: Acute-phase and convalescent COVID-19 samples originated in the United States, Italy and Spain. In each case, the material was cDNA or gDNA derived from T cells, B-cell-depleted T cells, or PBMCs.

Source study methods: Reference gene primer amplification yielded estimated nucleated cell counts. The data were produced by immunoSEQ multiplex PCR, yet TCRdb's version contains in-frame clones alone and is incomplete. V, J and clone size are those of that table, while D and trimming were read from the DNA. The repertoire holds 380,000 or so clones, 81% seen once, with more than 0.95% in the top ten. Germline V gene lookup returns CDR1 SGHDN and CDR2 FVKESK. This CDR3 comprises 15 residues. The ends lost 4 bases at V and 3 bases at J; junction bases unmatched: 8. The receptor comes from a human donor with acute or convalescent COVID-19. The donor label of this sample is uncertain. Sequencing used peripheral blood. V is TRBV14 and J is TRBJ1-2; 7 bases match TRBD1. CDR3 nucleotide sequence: TGTGCCAGCAGCCCTCTAGGTGGACAGGACTATGGCTACACCTTC. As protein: CASSPLGGQDYGYTF.